This TCR beta chain was sequenced in a study of blood T cell repertoires in COVID-19. Germline V gene sequence: CDR1 SNHLY, CDR2 FYNNEI. CDR3 size: 14 residues. V was trimmed by 7 bases and J by 6 bases, leaving 18 bases between them. Method: immunoSEQ multiplex PCR; TCRdb's copy keeps in-frame clones and lacks some. The sample has roughly 360,000 clones, more than 70% seen once. The chain links TRBV2 to TRBJ1-1; unclear D gene. The specimen sequenced was PBMCs or T cells enriched from blood (not recorded which). The receptor was derived from a man aged 25-45 years who had recovered from COVID-19. As DNA, the CDR3 is TGTGCCAGCACACCCCTACAAGCTAGAGCTGAAGCTTTCTTT. Its protein is CASTPLQARAEAFF.